This paragraph reports one TCR beta chain. No antigen is known for it. These data are taken from a study of CD8 T cells in ankylosing spondylitis. TCRdb passed the 5' RACE reads through MiXCR, listing each CDR3 protein once. The sample contains about 64,000 distinct CDR3 sequences, about 6% of which appear only once. Findings of the study overall: Matched ankylosing spondylitis synovial fluid reportedly contained a significantly enriched population of disease-linked clones. Clones linked with disease were CD8+ and fairly uncommon in the peripheral blood. Made up of several highly homologous variants, a TCR beta motif appeared characteristic of ankylosing spondylitis blood.

The TCR comes from a male donor with ankylosing spondylitis. The material sequenced was synovial fluid, either unsorted or a sorted T cell fraction (not recorded which).

CDR3 sequence: CASSYTTSGSYEQFF. CDR3 DNA sequence: TGTGCCAGCAGTTATACTACTAGCGGGAGCTATGAGCAGTTCTTC. The rearrangement joins TRBV6-2 or TRBV6-3 to TRBJ2-1; 11 nucleotides agree with TRBD2. The trim removed 3 bases at V and 8 bases at J, leaving 6 bases unmatched. The CDR3 runs to 15 residues. In germline, CDR1 is MNHEY, CDR2 SVGEGT.